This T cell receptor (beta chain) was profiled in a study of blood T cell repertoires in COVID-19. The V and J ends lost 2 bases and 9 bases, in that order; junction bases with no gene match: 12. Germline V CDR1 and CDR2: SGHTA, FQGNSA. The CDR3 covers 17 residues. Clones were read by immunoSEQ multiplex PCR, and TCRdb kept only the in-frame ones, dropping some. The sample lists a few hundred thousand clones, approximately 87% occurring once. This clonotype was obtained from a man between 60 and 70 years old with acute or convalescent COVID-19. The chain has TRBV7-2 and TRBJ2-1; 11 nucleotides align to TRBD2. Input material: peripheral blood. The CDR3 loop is CASSLRGGLAGGIEQFF. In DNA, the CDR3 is TGTGCCAGCAGCTTAAGGGGGGGGCTAGCGGGAGGTATTGAGCAGTTCTTC.